This TCR beta chain was recovered during a study of blood T cells in healthy people across ages. Findings of the study overall: Among T cells, TCR beta diversity per million cells dropped roughly linearly as age rose. Diversity estimated from one million T cells was considered an underestimate. The unknown donor CMV status may have confounded expanded clonotype changes.

Sample-barcoded 5' priming and a J-beta primer mix drove a second PCR of roughly 7 to 11 cycles. Every cDNA molecule carried a tag from a template-switch adaptor bearing 12 random nucleotides. One entry per CDR3 protein results from TCRdb running MiXCR on the 5' RACE reads. The sample lists almost 800,000 distinct CDR3 sequences, over 45% seen once, with about 20% in the top ten. Germline assignment: CDR1 MNHEY and CDR2 SVGEGT. Trimming cost V 6 bases and J 10 bases; bases outside gene matches: 9. The CDR3 totals 13 residues. Only a few counts were recorded for this clonotype. Antigen specificity is unknown.

Sequenced input: blood. The rearrangement links TRBV6-2 or TRBV6-3 to TRBJ2-1; TRBD2 matches at 7 bases. The receptor was isolated from a man younger than 40 in good health. CDR3 protein: CASRGLPYGEQFF. CDR3 nucleotides: TGTGCCAGCAGGGGACTACCCTATGGCGAGCAGTTCTTC.